This T cell receptor (beta chain) originates from a study of blood T cell repertoires in COVID-19. Germline CDR1 and CDR2: MDHEN and SYDVKM. The CDR3 is 12 amino acids. V lost 5 bases and J lost 6, with 11 bases in between. Profiling relied on immunoSEQ multiplex PCR, and the TCRdb table lists in-frame clones only, not all of them. This table holds about 300,000 clones, 85% to 90% found once. The chain combines TRBV28 with TRBJ2-7; D unclear. The sequenced sample was PBMCs or T cells enriched from blood (not recorded which). This clonotype was sampled from a woman between 50 and 59 years old who had been exposed to COVID-19. The CDR3 loop reads CASSLRPGEQYF. The CDR3 nucleotides read TGTGCCAGCAGTCTCCGTCCCGGCGAGCAGTACTTC.